The 15 T cell receptor beta chains reported below all come from one sample, sequenced in a study of PD-1 blockade in classical Hodgkin lymphoma (dated by TCRdb to 2018 to 2021). The label giving this sample's time point can be read as: cycle 2 day 1 (C2D1) of nivolumab. Every trial patient had relapsed after autologous stem cell transplantation, and cohorts A, B and C differed in prior brentuximab vedotin exposure. Library preparation used the immunoSEQ multiplex PCR assay. Held by TCRdb, this immuneACCESS table contains in-frame sequences only and omits some clones. Under half of the omission traces to an unresolved V gene where checked; the cause of the rest is unknown. The sample profile shows about 58,000 clones; 85% to 95% of them were found once. About 10% of the sample is taken by the ten largest. The starting material was peripheral blood mononuclear cells (PBMCs), obtained before the second cycle of nivolumab. Receptor source: a human donor with classical Hodgkin lymphoma.

The chain links TRBV2 to TRBJ1-6; D ambiguous. The CDR3 is made up of 14 amino acids. Germline V CDR1 and CDR2: SNHLY, FYNNEI. V was cut by 6 bases and J by 7 bases, with 13 bases left in between. This CDR3 is CASRIWVANSPLHF. The CDR3 coding sequence is TGTGCCAGCAGGATATGGGTGGCGAATTCACCCCTCCACTTT.

The chain is built from TRBV6-5 and TRBJ1-5; TRBD1 matches at 9 bases. V trimming: 2 bases; J trimming: 7 bases; junction bases outside the gene matches: 3. This CDR3 region has 14 residues. Germline V CDR1 and CDR2: MNHEY, SVGAGI. The DNA for the CDR3 is TGTGCCAGCAGTTACGAACAGGGGGCGCAGCCCCAGCATTTT. Translating it yields CASSYEQGAQPQHF.

The chain couples TRBV9 to TRBJ2-2; D call uncertain. Trimming removed 0 bases from V and 5 bases from J, with 2 bases in between. Germline V gives CDR1 SGDLS, CDR2 YYNGEE. This CDR3 is built from 12 residues. CDR3 DNA: TGTGCCAGCAGCGTAGCAACCGGGGAGCTGTTTTTT. Encoded protein: CASSVATGELFF.

This clone showed up just once. V gene TRBV7-9 combines with J gene TRBJ2-1; 7 bases are a match to TRBD1. Trimming cost V 5 bases and J 7 bases; bases outside gene matches: 11. From germline, CDR1 is SEHNR and CDR2 FQNEAQ (reference sequence). The CDR3 extends over 15 amino acids. CDR3 loop: CASSSPGQNNNEQFF. For the CDR3, the DNA is TGTGCCAGCAGCAGCCCGGGACAGAATAATAATGAGCAGTTCTTC.

This clone was found once. The CDR3 spells CASSPLRTGSNQPQHF. The CDR3 nucleotides are TGTGCCAGCAGTCCCCTCAGGACAGGGAGCAATCAGCCCCAGCATTTT. This sequence joins TRBV6-6 and TRBJ1-5; 8 bases line up with TRBD1. Germline V gene lookup returns CDR1 MNHNY and CDR2 SVGAGI (reference sequence). This CDR3 has 16 amino acids. V lost 5 bases to trimming and J lost 1 base; unmatched junction nucleotides: 7.

The V and J genes are TRBV20-1 and TRBJ2-5; no clear D. With 0 bases removed from V and 4 bases from J, the gap between germline ends came to 0 bases. The CDR3 length is 10 residues. Germline V gives CDR1 DFQATT, CDR2 SNEGSKA (reference sequence). In DNA form, the CDR3 reads TGCAGTGCTAGAGAAGAGACCCAGTACTTC. Its translation is CSAREETQYF.

V usage is TRBV11-1 and J usage is TRBJ2-7; D is ambiguous. Per the germline V gene, CDR1 is SGHAT and CDR2 is FQDESV (reference sequence). V lost 5 bases, J lost 9 bases, and 23 bases lay in between. There are 15 residues in the CDR3. The CDR3 here is CASSSRHLGHLLQYF. Here the CDR3 DNA reads TGTGCCAGCAGCAGTCGCCATCTTGGCCATCTTTTGCAGTACTTC.

The chain joins TRBV9 to TRBJ1-1; TRBD1 matches at 7 bases. CDR1 is SGDLS and CDR2 is YYNGEE in the germline V gene. The CDR3 length is 18 residues. V dropped 3 bases and J dropped 0; count of bases not matched to a gene: 14. CDR3 nucleotides: TGTGCCAGCAGCGGGAGGGACAGAGGCTCACCGGTGAACACTGAAGCTTTCTTT. As protein: CASSGRDRGSPVNTEAFF.

The chain links TRBV7-3 to TRBJ1-2; D unresolved. V lost 4 bases and J 6 bases, leaving 15 bases between the germline ends. CDR3 size: 14 residues. Per the germline V gene, CDR1 is SGHTA and CDR2 is FQGTGA. The CDR3 here is CASSSPGRGDGYTF. As DNA, the CDR3 is TGTGCCAGCAGCTCCCCGGGCAGAGGCGATGGCTACACCTTC.

CDR3 bases: TGTGCCAGCAGCTTAACCCACCAGCTCACAGCGAGCTCCTACAATGAGCAGTTCTTC. Translating gives CASSLTHQLTASSYNEQFF. The V gene is TRBV7-9, the J gene TRBJ2-1, with D hard to call. Germline lookup yields CDR1 SEHNR and CDR2 FQNEAQ (reference sequence). Trimming removed 2 bases from V and 0 bases from J, with 20 bases in between. The CDR3 is 19 amino acids.

This chain joins TRBV30 and TRBJ2-7; 8 positions match TRBD1. Germline V gene lookup returns CDR1 GTSNPN and CDR2 SVGIG (reference sequence). The CDR3 spans 15 residues. The trim removed 0 bases at V and 7 bases at J, leaving 11 bases unmatched. The CDR3 region has the DNA TGTGCCTGGAGTGTCCCGCGGACAGGGAGAGTAGAGCAGTACTTC. This encodes CAWSVPRTGRVEQYF. The variable domain in full, with the rest retrieved from reference TRBV30 and TRBJ2-7, is SQTIHQWPATLVQPVGSPLSLECTVEGTSNPNLYWYRQAAGRGLQLLFYSVGIGQISSEVPQNLSASRPQDRQFILSSKKLLLSDSGFYLCAWSVPRTGRVEQYFGPGTRLTVT.

CDR3 residues: CAWTDPRQGASGANVLTF. CDR3 nucleotides: TGTGCCTGGACCGATCCGAGACAGGGGGCGTCTGGGGCCAACGTCCTGACTTTC. The gene calls are TRBV30 and TRBJ2-6, with 10 bases fitting TRBD1. The V gene end was trimmed by 4 bases and the J gene end by 1 base; junction bases not matched to a gene: 10. Germline V gives CDR1 GTSNPN, CDR2 SVGIG (reference sequence). The CDR3 covers 18 residues.

This clone was observed a single time. The CDR3 region is CASSLSLRLAGGSSYEQYF. The CDR3 DNA reads TGTGCCAGCAGTTTGAGCCTACGACTAGCGGGAGGGAGTTCCTACGAGCAGTACTTC. The V gene is TRBV28, the J gene TRBJ2-7; TRBD2 matches at 14 bases. The CDR3 has 19 amino acids. The germline gives CDR1 MDHEN, CDR2 SYDVKM. Germline trimming cut 3 bases from V and 1 base from J; bases unmatched to any gene: 11.

In its sample, this clone was seen once. The V and J genes are TRBV28 and TRBJ1-1; D is uncertain. Trimming stripped 2 bases from V and 1 base from J, with 11 bases between. Germline V gene lookup returns CDR1 MDHEN and CDR2 SYDVKM. CDR3 length equals 15 residues. In DNA form, the CDR3 reads TGTGCCAGCAGTTTAAACGGTCAGAAGAACACTGAAGCTTTCTTT. Its protein product is CASSLNGQKNTEAFF.

The V and J genes are TRBV5-1 and TRBJ1-4; 8 bases map to TRBD1. The CDR3 totals 14 residues. V was pared by 4 bases and J by 4 bases, with 3 bases of the junction left unmatched. Germline lookup yields CDR1 SGHRS and CDR2 YFSETQ. CDR3 nucleotide sequence: TGCGCCAGCAGCATCGACAGGGGTAATGAAAAACTGTTTTTT. This sequence encodes CASSIDRGNEKLFF. The full variable domain, completed using reference TRBV5-1 and TRBJ1-4, is KAGVTQTPRYLIKTRGQQVTLSCSPISGHRSVSWYQQTPGQGLQFLFEYFSETQRNKGNFPGRFSGRQFSNSRSEMNVSTLELGDSALYLCASSIDRGNEKLFFGSGTQLSVL.